One sample yielded the 7 T cell receptor beta chains listed below, sequenced in a study of blood T cell repertoires in COVID-19. TCRdb keeps only in-frame clones here, not all; method: immunoSEQ multiplex PCR. The sample has roughly 120,000 clones, 85% seen once. Sequencing used peripheral blood. The receptors originated from a man between 35 and 55 years old with acute or convalescent COVID-19.

V and J are TRBV19 and TRBJ2-7; D call uncertain. Germline V lookup: CDR1 LNHDA, CDR2 SQIVND (reference sequence). The germline V and J ends were trimmed by 1 base and 6 bases, with 7 bases remaining between them. The CDR3 is 12 amino acids. CDR3 in amino acids: CASSIGPGEQYF. The CDR3 nucleotides read TGTGCCAGTAGTATAGGGCCGGGCGAGCAGTACTTC. The full variable domain, in which reference TRBV19 and TRBJ2-7 provide the parts outside the CDR3, is DGGITQSPKYLFRKEGQNVTLSCEQNLNHDAMYWYRQDPGQGLRLIYYSQIVNDFQKGDIAEGYSVSREKKESFPLTVTSAQKNPTAFYLCASSIGPGEQYFGPGTRLTVT.

This chain connects TRBV5-8 to TRBJ1-2; 12 bases are shared with TRBD1. The V segment lost 4 bases and the J segment 6 bases; nucleotides outside the gene matches: 7. Looked up from germline, CDR1 is SGHTS and CDR2 is YDEGEE. The CDR3 covers 15 residues. DNA for the CDR3: TGTGCCAGCAGCCAACCGGGACAGGGGGCCCATGGCTACACCTTC. Amino acids: CASSQPGQGAHGYTF.

The rearrangement uses TRBV12-3 or TRBV12-4 and TRBJ2-1, with a possible D match to TRBD2 (5 bases). Trimming pared 3 bases from V and 15 bases from J, leaving 15 bases between. CDR3 length: 12 amino acids. The CDR3 DNA sequence: TGTGCCAGCAGTTTGGCGGGCCACCAGGTGTTCTTC. Translation gives CASSLAGHQVFF.

This clone was seen only once. V gene TRBV2 combines with J gene TRBJ2-2, with 8 positions matching TRBD2. This CDR3 comprises 15 residues. J gave up 5 bases and V 4 bases, and 6 bases lay outside the gene matches. Germline V gene lookup returns CDR1 SNHLY and CDR2 FYNNEI. CDR3 bases: TGTGCCAGCAGTGTACTAGCGGCGTCAACCGGGGAGCTGTTTTTT. This codes for CASSVLAASTGELFF.

The genes are TRBV7-9 and TRBJ2-2; TRBD2 matches at 8 bases. Trimming cost V 4 bases and J 6 bases; bases outside gene matches: 7. Germline CDR1 is SEHNR and CDR2 is FQNEAQ (reference sequence). This CDR3 spans 15 amino acids. The CDR3 reads CASSWGAGGSGELFF. The CDR3 region has the DNA TGTGCCAGCAGCTGGGGCGCGGGGGGCTCCGGGGAGCTGTTTTTT.

This clone came up a few times. This chain joins TRBV7-3 and TRBJ1-1; D is undetermined. CDR3 size: 11 residues. Trimming removed 5 bases from V and 3 bases from J, with 4 bases in between. Germline V gene lookup returns CDR1 SGHTA and CDR2 FQGTGA. CDR3 DNA sequence: TGTGCCAGCAGCCCGGACACTGAAGCTTTCTTT. This codes for CASSPDTEAFF.

The chain links TRBV5-6 to TRBJ2-6; perhaps TRBD2 as D (6 bases). CDR1 is SGHDT, CDR2 YYEEEE, per germline. Trimming shortened V by 0 bases and J by 0 bases, and 10 bases separated the two germline ends. The CDR3 contains 17 residues. The CDR3 region has the DNA TGTGCCAGCAGCTTGGCGGGAGCCGTCTCTGGGGCCAACGTCCTGACTTTC. It translates to CASSLAGAVSGANVLTF.